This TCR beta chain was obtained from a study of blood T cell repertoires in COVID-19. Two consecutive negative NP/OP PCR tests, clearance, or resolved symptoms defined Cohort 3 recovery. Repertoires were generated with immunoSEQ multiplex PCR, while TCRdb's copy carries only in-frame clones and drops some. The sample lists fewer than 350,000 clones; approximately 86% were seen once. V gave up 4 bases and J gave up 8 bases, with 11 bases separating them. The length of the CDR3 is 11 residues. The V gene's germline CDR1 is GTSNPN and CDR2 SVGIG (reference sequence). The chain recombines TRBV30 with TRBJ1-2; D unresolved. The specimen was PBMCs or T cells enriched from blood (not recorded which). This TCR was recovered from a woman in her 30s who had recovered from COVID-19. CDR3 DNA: TGTGCCTGGACCCTAGGAGGGGGCTACACCTTC. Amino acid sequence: CAWTLGGGYTF.